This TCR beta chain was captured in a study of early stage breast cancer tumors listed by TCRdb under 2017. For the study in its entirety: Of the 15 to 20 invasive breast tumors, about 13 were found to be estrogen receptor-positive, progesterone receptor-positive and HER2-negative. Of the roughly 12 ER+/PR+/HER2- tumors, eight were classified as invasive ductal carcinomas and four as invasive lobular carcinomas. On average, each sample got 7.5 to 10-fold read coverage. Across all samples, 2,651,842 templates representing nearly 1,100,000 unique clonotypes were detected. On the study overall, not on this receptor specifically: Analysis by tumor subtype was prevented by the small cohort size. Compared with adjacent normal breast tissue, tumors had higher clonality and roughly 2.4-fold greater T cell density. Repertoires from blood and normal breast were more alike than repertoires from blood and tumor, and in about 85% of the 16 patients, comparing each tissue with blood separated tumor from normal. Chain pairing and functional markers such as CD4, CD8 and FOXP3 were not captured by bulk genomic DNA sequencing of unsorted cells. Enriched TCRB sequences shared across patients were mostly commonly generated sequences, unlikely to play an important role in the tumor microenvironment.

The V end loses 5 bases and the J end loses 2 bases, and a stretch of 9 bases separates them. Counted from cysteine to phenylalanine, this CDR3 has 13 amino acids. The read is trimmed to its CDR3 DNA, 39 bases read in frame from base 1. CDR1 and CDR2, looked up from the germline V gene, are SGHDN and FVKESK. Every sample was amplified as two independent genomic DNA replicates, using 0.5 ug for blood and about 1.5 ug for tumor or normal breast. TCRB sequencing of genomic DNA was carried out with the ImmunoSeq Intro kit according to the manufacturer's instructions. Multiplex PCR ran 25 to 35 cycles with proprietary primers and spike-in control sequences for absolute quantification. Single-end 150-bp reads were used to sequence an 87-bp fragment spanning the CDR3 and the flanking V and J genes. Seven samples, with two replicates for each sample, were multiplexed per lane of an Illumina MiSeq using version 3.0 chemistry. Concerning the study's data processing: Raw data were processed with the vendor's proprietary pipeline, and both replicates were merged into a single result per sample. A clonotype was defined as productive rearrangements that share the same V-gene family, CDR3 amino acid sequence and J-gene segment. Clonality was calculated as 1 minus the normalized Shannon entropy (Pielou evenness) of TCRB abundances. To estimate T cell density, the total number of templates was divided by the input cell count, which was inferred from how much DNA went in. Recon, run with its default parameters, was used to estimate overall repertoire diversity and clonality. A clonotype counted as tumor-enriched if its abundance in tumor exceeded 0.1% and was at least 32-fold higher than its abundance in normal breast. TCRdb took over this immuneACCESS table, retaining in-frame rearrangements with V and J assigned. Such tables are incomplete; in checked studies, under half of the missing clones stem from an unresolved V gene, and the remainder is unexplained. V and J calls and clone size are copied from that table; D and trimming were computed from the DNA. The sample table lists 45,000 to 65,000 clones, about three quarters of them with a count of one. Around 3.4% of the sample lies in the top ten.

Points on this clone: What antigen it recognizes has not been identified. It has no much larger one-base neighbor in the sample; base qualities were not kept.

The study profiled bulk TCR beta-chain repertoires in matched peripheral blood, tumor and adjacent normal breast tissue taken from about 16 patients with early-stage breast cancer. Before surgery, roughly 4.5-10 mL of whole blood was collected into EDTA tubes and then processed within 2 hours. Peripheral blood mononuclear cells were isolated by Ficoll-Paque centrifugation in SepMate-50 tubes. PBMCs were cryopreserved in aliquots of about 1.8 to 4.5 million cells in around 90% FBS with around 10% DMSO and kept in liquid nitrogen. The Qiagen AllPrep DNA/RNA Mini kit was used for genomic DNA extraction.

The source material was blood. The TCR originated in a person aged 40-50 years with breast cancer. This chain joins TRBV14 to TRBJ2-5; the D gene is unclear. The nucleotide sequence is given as TGTGCCAGCAGCTCACTGACACAAGAGACCCAGTACTTC. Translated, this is CASSSLTQETQYF.